In this sample, the clone carrying this T cell receptor (beta chain) turned up a few times. What it binds is not known. This sample is part of a study of CD8 T cells in ankylosing spondylitis. Study-level results: Disease-linked clones reportedly showed significant enrichment in matched ankylosing spondylitis synovial fluid. Past studies reported some motif variants in reactive arthritis synovial fluid and blood. Ankylosing spondylitis blood seemed to carry a telltale TCR beta motif made of about 8 highly homologous variants.

Via MiXCR, TCRdb re-called the 5' RACE reads, giving one row per CDR3 protein. The sample has approximately 300,000 distinct CDR3 sequences, less than 10% seen once. The TCR sequence derives from a male donor with ankylosing spondylitis. The sequenced material came from blood, either unsorted or a sorted T cell fraction (not recorded which).

CDR3 DNA sequence: TGTGCCAGCAGCCAGGGGGCGGGTAGCCCTCAGCCCCAGCATTTT. Residues: CASSQGAGSPQPQHF. V gene TRBV11-2 combines with J gene TRBJ1-5; 8 nucleotides match TRBD1. The CDR3 extends over 15 amino acids. V was pared by 5 bases and J by 6 bases, with 9 bases of the junction left unmatched. From germline, CDR1 is SGHAT and CDR2 FQNNGV.